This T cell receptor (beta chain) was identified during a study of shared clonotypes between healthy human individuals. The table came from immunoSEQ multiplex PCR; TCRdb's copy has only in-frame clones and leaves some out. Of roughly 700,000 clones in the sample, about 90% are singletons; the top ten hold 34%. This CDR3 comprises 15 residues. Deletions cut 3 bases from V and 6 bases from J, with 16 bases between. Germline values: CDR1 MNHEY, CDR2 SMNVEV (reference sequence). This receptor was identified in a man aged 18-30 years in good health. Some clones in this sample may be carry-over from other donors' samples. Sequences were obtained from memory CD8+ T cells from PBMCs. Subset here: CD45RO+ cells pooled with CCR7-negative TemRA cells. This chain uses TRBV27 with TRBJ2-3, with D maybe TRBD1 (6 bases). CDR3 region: CASSFLSTGTDTQYF. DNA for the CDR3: TGTGCCAGCAGTTTCCTCAGTACAGGGACGGATACGCAGTATTTT.